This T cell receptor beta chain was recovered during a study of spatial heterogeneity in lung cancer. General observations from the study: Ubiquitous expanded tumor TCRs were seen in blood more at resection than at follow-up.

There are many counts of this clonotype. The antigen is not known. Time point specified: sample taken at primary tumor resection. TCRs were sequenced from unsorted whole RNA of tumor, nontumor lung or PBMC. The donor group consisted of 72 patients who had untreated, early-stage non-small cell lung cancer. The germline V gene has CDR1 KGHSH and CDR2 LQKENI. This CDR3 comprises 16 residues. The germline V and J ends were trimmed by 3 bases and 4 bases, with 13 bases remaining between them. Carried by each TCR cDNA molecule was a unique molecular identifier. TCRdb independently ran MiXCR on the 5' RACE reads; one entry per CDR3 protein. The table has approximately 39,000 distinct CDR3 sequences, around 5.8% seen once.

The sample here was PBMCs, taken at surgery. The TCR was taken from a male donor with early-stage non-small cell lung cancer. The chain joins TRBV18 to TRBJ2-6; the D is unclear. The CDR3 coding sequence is TGTGCCAGCTCACCCACCCGGGCAGCGGGGGCCAACGTCCTGACTTTC. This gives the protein CASSPTRAAGANVLTF.